Each of the 31 T cell receptor beta chains below was sequenced from the same sample in a study of beta chain features in type 1 diabetes. cDNA synthesis used the whole RNA isolate, giving expressed TCRB sequences. Data came from immunoSEQ multiplex PCR; TCRdb stores just in-frame clones and leaves some out. The table has about 930,000 clones, 15% to 20% seen once. The material sequenced was naive CD4+ T cells from blood. These receptor sequences come from a woman under 30 in good health.

Only a few counts were recorded for this clone. The chain joins TRBV23-1 to TRBJ2-7; no definite D call. TRBV23-1 is designated an ORF whose function remains uncertain. The CDR3 is 12 amino acids. V lost 1 base, J lost 3 bases, and 4 bases lay in between. The CDR3 DNA sequence: TGCGCCAGCAGTCAATACGGCTACGAGCAGTACTTC. Translated, it gives CASSQYGYEQYF.

This clone came up a few times. The chain carries TRBV7-2 and TRBJ2-7, with D maybe TRBD2 (5 bases). Between the trimmed V and J ends, which lost 2 bases and 1 base, there was a span of 9 bases. The CDR3 covers 14 residues. Germline loops: CDR1 SGHTA, CDR2 FQGNSA. CDR3 loop: CASSLYWESYEQYF. CDR3 nucleotide sequence: TGTGCCAGCAGCTTATACTGGGAGTCCTACGAGCAGTACTTC.

This clone was detected a few times. The V call is TRBV11-2, the J call TRBJ2-6; TRBD1 is a possible D gene (6 bases). Germline loops: CDR1 SGHAT, CDR2 FQNNGV. Trimming left V 6 bases short and J 1 base short, with 10 bases between. The CDR3 runs to 15 residues. The CDR3 nucleotides are TGTGCCAGCAGACCTCAGGGGTCTGGGGCCAACGTCCTGACTTTC. This translates into CASRPQGSGANVLTF.

The chain links TRBV11-2 to TRBJ1-1; D ambiguous. V dropped 5 bases and J dropped 5 bases, with 15 bases sitting between them. CDR3 length: 14 amino acids. Germline CDR1 SGHAT, CDR2 FQNNGV. CDR3 bases: TGTGCCAGCAGCGTACGACCGGACCGTACTGAAGCTTTCTTT. Translated: CASSVRPDRTEAFF.

This clone was found a few times. The chain carries TRBV14 and TRBJ2-7; D call uncertain. Trimming stripped 0 bases from V and 0 bases from J, with 6 bases between. Germline loops: CDR1 SGHDN, CDR2 FVKESK. The CDR3 runs 14 residues. CDR3 sequence reads: CASSQDNPSYEQYF. The CDR3 DNA sequence: TGTGCCAGCAGCCAAGATAATCCCTCCTACGAGCAGTACTTC.

This rearrangement joins TRBV12-5 to TRBJ2-1; no firm D call. CDR1 and CDR2 from the germline V gene are LGHNT and FRNRAP. The CDR3 consists of 14 residues. The V end lost 1 base, the J end lost 6 bases, and 10 bases lay between the germline ends. The CDR3 DNA follows: TGTGCTAGTGGTTTGGACCCGGTACTCAATGAGCAGTTCTTC. This encodes CASGLDPVLNEQFF.

This clone has only a few counts. The V gene is TRBV28, the J gene TRBJ2-3; D possibly corresponds to TRBD2 (6 bases). Germline CDR1 and CDR2: MDHEN and SYDVKM. Trimming removed 2 bases at V and 9 bases at J, with 15 bases between. The CDR3 covers 14 residues. The CDR3 region has the DNA TGTGCCAGCAGTTTACAGGGATGGGGAGGAACGCAGTATTTT. This codes for CASSLQGWGGTQYF.

In this sample, this clone turned up a few times. Different DNA sequences within this sample yield the same CDR3. The chain recombines TRBV5-4 with TRBJ1-1; D is unclear. This CDR3 region has 13 residues. The V end was cut by 0 bases, the J end by 0 bases, with 3 bases between. Germline CDR1 and CDR2: SGHNT and YYREEE (reference sequence). The CDR3 nucleotides are TGTGCCAGCAGCTTGGTTATGAACACTGAAGCTTTCTTT. Its protein is CASSLVMNTEAFF.

This clone was counted only a few times. This chain connects TRBV5-6 to TRBJ2-7, with 12 bases identical to TRBD2. CDR3 length equals 14 residues. V shed 5 bases and J 3 bases; nucleotides not matched to a gene: 3. Per germline, CDR1 SGHDT and CDR2 YYEEEE. The CDR3 sequence: CASRLTSGSYEQYF. CDR3 nucleotide sequence: TGTGCCAGCAGGTTGACTAGCGGGAGCTACGAGCAGTACTTC. The whole variable domain, filled in from reference TRBV5-6 and TRBJ2-7, reads DAGVTQSPTHLIKTRGQQVTLRCSPKSGHDTVSWYQQALGQGPQFIFQYYEEEERQRGNFPDRFSGHQFPNYSSELNVNALLLGDSALYLCASRLTSGSYEQYFGPGTRLTVT.

V and J are TRBV29-1 and TRBJ2-5; the D is unclear. Trimming took off 6 bases at V and 2 bases at J, with 13 bases between the two ends. Germline V gene sequence: CDR1 SQVTM, CDR2 ANQGSEA. The CDR3 loop spans 13 amino acids. This CDR3 is CSVARHIQETQYF. The DNA for the CDR3 is TGCAGCGTCGCTAGACATATTCAAGAGACCCAGTACTTC.

The chain combines TRBV2 with TRBJ2-7; perhaps D is TRBD1 or TRBD2 (6 bases each). The CDR3 loop spans 15 amino acids. Germline V CDR1 and CDR2: SNHLY, FYNNEI. The V gene lost 4 bases and the J gene lost 6 bases, with 19 bases spanning the gap. This CDR3 reads CASSALEGGTSEQYF. CDR3 sequence (DNA): TGTGCCAGCAGTGCACTCGAGGGGGGAACCTCCGAGCAGTACTTC.

The table lists this clone with a few counts. The genes are TRBV5-1 and TRBJ2-4; D ambiguous. Trimming took 1 base from V and 1 from J, leaving 12 bases between them. Germline assignment: CDR1 SGHRS and CDR2 YFSETQ. The CDR3 covers 16 residues. CDR3 bases: TGCGCCAGCAGCTTGTCGTCCGGGTCTGCCAAAAACATTCAGTACTTC. It is translated as CASSLSSGSAKNIQYF.

This clone has just a few counts. Other DNA sequences in this specimen translate into the identical CDR3. The chain joins TRBV29-1 to TRBJ1-1; D may be TRBD1 (6 bases). V was clipped by 6 bases and J by 0 bases, with 11 bases between them. Germline CDR1 SQVTM, CDR2 ANQGSEA. The CDR3 totals 13 residues. The CDR3 sequence: CSVAGQLNTEAFF. As DNA, the CDR3 is TGCAGCGTCGCTGGACAGCTGAACACTGAAGCTTTCTTT.

This clone appeared a few times. Other DNA sequences in the sample encode the same CDR3. This rearrangement joins TRBV28 to TRBJ2-7; D gene uncertain. Trimming removed 2 bases at V and 2 bases at J, with 7 bases between. Germline CDR1 and CDR2: MDHEN and SYDVKM. This CDR3 comprises 13 residues. In nucleotides, the CDR3 is TGTGCCAGCAGTTTAAGCCCAACCTACGAGCAGTACTTC. Its protein product is CASSLSPTYEQYF.

This clone was seen a few times. The CDR3 DNA sequence: TGTGCCAGCAGCTTAGATCAGTTTCTTGCTCCGAACGGCGAGCAGTACTTC. Its translation is CASSLDQFLAPNGEQYF. This chain links TRBV7-2 with TRBJ2-7, with D hard to call. CDR3 size: 17 residues. Trimming left V 1 base short and J 6 bases short, with 22 bases between. CDR1 is SGHTA, CDR2 FQGNSA, per germline.

This chain joins TRBV9 and TRBJ2-3; tentatively, D is TRBD2 (5 bases). The ends were cut back, 0 bases at V and 2 bases at J, with 10 bases in the middle. From germline, CDR1 is SGDLS and CDR2 YYNGEE. This CDR3 region has 15 residues. CDR3 amino acids: CASSVDGNPTDTQYF. In DNA form, the CDR3 reads TGTGCCAGCAGCGTAGACGGGAACCCCACAGATACGCAGTATTTT.

V usage is TRBV7-9 and J usage is TRBJ2-1; the D is unclear. The CDR3 totals 11 residues. The germline V gene encodes CDR1 SEHNR and CDR2 FQNEAQ (reference sequence). In DNA, the CDR3 is TGTGGTTCCGGCTCCTACAATGAGCAGTTCTTC. Its protein product is CGSGSYNEQFF.

The table lists this clone with a few counts. One junction end disagrees with the germline gene, perhaps due to a read error. The V gene is TRBV6-5, the J gene TRBJ2-6; D unresolved. CDR3 size: 15 residues. CDR1 MNHEY and CDR2 SVGAGI come from the germline V gene. The CDR3 is CASSYWGSGANVLTF. CDR3 in DNA: TGTGCCAGCAGCTACTGGGGCTCTGGGGCCAACGTCCTGACTTTC.

The chain links TRBV4-2 to TRBJ2-2, with unresolved D. V dropped 0 bases and J dropped 2 bases, with 13 bases sitting between them. Germline CDR1 and CDR2: LGHNA and YNFKEQ. CDR3 size: 17 residues. CDR3 sequence (DNA): TGTGCCAGCAGCCAAGACGGTGTCCGGATCAACACCGGGGAGCTGTTTTTT. Encoded protein: CASSQDGVRINTGELFF.

The chain carries TRBV28 and TRBJ2-7; TRBD1 matches at 7 bases. From germline, CDR1 is MDHEN and CDR2 SYDVKM. V trimming: 4 bases; J trimming: 2 bases; junction bases outside the gene matches: 8. This CDR3 has 15 amino acids. CDR3 loop: CASSSTGLGAYEQYF. The CDR3 nucleotides are TGTGCCAGCAGTTCGACAGGGTTGGGAGCCTACGAGCAGTACTTC.

The chain recombines TRBV7-9 with TRBJ1-1; 7 bases align to TRBD1. This CDR3 is built from 15 residues. Trimming took 1 base from V and 5 from J; bases not matched to a gene: 7. CDR1 and CDR2 (germline): SEHNR, FQNEAQ (reference sequence). CDR3: CASSLDDRVGTEAFF. CDR3 coding DNA: TGTGCCAGCAGCTTAGACGACAGGGTTGGAACTGAAGCTTTCTTT.

This clone has more than one count but fewer than ten. V and J are TRBV10-3 and TRBJ2-4; 13 positions agree with TRBD2. Germline V gene lookup returns CDR1 ENHRY and CDR2 SYGVKD. V lost 10 bases and J lost 3; bases outside the gene matches: 9. The CDR3 sequence is 16 residues long. Here the CDR3 reads CATGTSGTRDKNIQYF. The CDR3 DNA sequence: TGTGCCACCGGGACTAGCGGGACGAGGGACAAAAACATTCAGTACTTC.

This clone was seen a few times. This chain connects TRBV27 to TRBJ2-7; D is possibly TRBD1 (6 bases). In germline, CDR1 is MNHEY, CDR2 SMNVEV (reference sequence). The CDR3 loop spans 14 amino acids. Trimming left V 5 bases short and J 1 base short, with 12 bases between. The CDR3 bases are TGTGCCAGCAGTAAACCGGGACAATCCTACGAGCAGTACTTC. Amino acid sequence: CASSKPGQSYEQYF.

This clone has more than one count but fewer than ten. The chain has TRBV5-1 and TRBJ2-1; D remains ambiguous. The CDR3 spans 16 residues. CDR1 and CDR2 from the germline V gene are SGHRS and YFSETQ. V shed 4 bases and J shed 9 bases, with 23 bases lying between them. CDR3 nucleotide sequence: TGCGCCAGCAGCCCCGTTTCCCTTAGGGCCCTGGCTGAGCAGTTCTTC. Amino acids: CASSPVSLRALAEQFF.

This clone was seen only a few times. The chain's CDR3 is CASRRFAAYPNTGELFF. In DNA form, the CDR3 reads TGTGCCAGCAGGCGGTTTGCGGCCTACCCGAACACCGGGGAGCTGTTTTTT. The J gene is TRBJ2-2, the V gene TRBV5-4; no reliable D call. This CDR3 has 17 residues. Germline lookup yields CDR1 SGHNT and CDR2 YYREEE (reference sequence). Trimming took off 5 bases at V and 0 bases at J, with 17 bases between the two ends. The variable domain in full, with the rest retrieved from reference TRBV5-4 and TRBJ2-2, is ETGVTQSPTHLIKTRGQQVTLRCSSQSGHNTVSWYQQALGQGPQFIFQYYREEENGRGNFPPRFSGLQFPNYSSELNVNALELDDSALYLCASRRFAAYPNTGELFFGEGSRLTVL.

The V and J genes are TRBV7-9 and TRBJ2-3, with 13 bases fitting TRBD2. The CDR3 is made up of 15 amino acids. Looked up from germline, CDR1 is SEHNR and CDR2 is FQNEAQ (reference sequence). Trimming took 6 bases from V and 8 from J; bases not matched to a gene: 8. CDR3 sequence (DNA): TGTGCCAGCAGTATCGGGACTAGCGGGACGGGTACGCAGTATTTT. It yields the protein CASSIGTSGTGTQYF. The whole variable domain, remainder taken from reference TRBV7-9 and TRBJ2-3, is DTGVSQNPRHKITKRGQNVTFRCDPISEHNRLYWYRQTLGQGPEFLTYFQNEAQLEKSRLLSDRFSAERPKGSFSTLEIQRTEQGDSAMYLCASSIGTSGTGTQYFGPGTRLTVL.

V usage is TRBV6-5 and J usage is TRBJ2-7, with TRBD1 as a possible D gene (7 bases). V was trimmed by 5 bases and J by 5 bases, leaving 19 bases between them. Germline CDR1 and CDR2: MNHEY and SVGAGI. This CDR3 is 15 amino acids long. CDR3 residues: CASSRFATGEDEQYF. CDR3 sequence (DNA): TGTGCCAGCAGTCGTTTCGCTACAGGGGAGGACGAGCAGTACTTC.

The rearrangement joins TRBV18 to TRBJ2-7, with TRBD1 identical over 11 bases. V lost 0 bases to trimming and J lost 2 bases; unmatched junction nucleotides: 3. The germline V gene has CDR1 KGHSH and CDR2 LQKENI. The CDR3 consists of 16 residues. CDR3 bases: TGTGCCAGCTCACCACCAGGGACAGGGGGAACCTACGAGCAGTACTTC. Amino acids: CASSPPGTGGTYEQYF.

The rearrangement joins TRBV4-3 to TRBJ2-3; 9 nucleotides line up with TRBD1. Per the germline V gene, CDR1 is LGHNA and CDR2 is YSLEER. The CDR3 is 16 residues long. The trim removed 4 bases at V and 4 bases at J, leaving 9 bases unmatched. CDR3 loop: CASSPQARQGADTQYF. The CDR3 DNA follows: TGCGCCAGCAGCCCCCAAGCCCGACAGGGGGCAGATACGCAGTATTTT.

This clone has more than one count but fewer than ten. At the DNA level, this CDR3 is encoded by other sequences in the same sample as well. The chain joins TRBV29-1 to TRBJ2-7, with 9 bases lining up with TRBD1. Germline CDR1 SQVTM, CDR2 ANQGSEA. The CDR3 length is 12 residues. V was clipped by 5 bases and J by 4 bases; unmatched bases: 3. The CDR3 protein is CSVRDREYEQYF. CDR3 in DNA: TGCAGCGTTAGGGACAGGGAGTACGAGCAGTACTTC.

V is TRBV28 and J is TRBJ2-5; D gene unclear. The CDR3 loop spans 12 amino acids. Germline CDR1 is MDHEN and CDR2 is SYDVKM. V dropped 6 bases and J dropped 5 bases, with 10 bases sitting between them. This CDR3 is CASSTGVETQYF. CDR3 coding DNA: TGTGCCAGCAGCACCGGAGTGGAGACCCAGTACTTC. The full variable domain, completed using reference TRBV28 and TRBJ2-5, is DVKVTQSSRYLVKRTGEKVFLECVQDMDHENMFWYRQDPGLGLRLIYFSYDVKMKEKGDIPEGYSVSREKKERFSLILESASTNQTSMYLCASSTGVETQYFGPGTRLLVL.